Presented here are 7 T cell receptor beta chains from one specimen sequenced in a study of molecular identifiers for immune sequencing clone quantification. TCRdb itself ran the PCR reads through MiXCR, one entry per CDR3 protein. Of approximately 550,000 distinct CDR3 sequences in the sample, around 23% were seen once. The sequencing input was naive CD8+ T cells from blood, with Jurkat cell RNA spiked in. Subset specified: FACS-sorted CD8+CD4-CCR7+CD45RA+ naive T cells. All receptors derive from a human donor in good health. Some libraries in this study had Jurkat cell RNA spiked in.

Remarks on this clonotype: Possible read error: a much larger clone is one base away. The rearrangement links TRBV24-1 to TRBJ2-1, with 8 nucleotides matching TRBD2. This CDR3 spans 18 amino acids. Germline V gene sequence: CDR1 KGHDR, CDR2 SFDVKD. J was trimmed by 2 bases and V by 3 bases; bases with no gene match: 11. The DNA of the CDR3 is TGTGCCACCAGTGATGCTAATCTAGCGGGCACAACCTACAATGAGCAGTTCTTC. Residues: CATSDANLAGTTYNEQFF.

The sample holds many counts of this clonotype. V is TRBV5-1 and J is TRBJ2-7; unclear D gene. This CDR3 region has 13 residues. The germline V gene has CDR1 SGHRS and CDR2 YFSETQ. Trimming stripped 3 bases from V and 3 bases from J, with 10 bases between. CDR3 coding DNA: TGCGCCAGCAGCTGGGCGTTAAACTACGAGCAGTACTTC. It yields the protein CASSWALNYEQYF.

The V call is TRBV13, the J call TRBJ2-2, with TRBD2 as a possible D gene (6 bases). The CDR3 spans 14 residues. V lost 4 bases, J lost 6 bases, and 12 bases lay in between. The germline gives CDR1 PRHDT, CDR2 FYEKMQ (reference sequence). DNA of the CDR3: TGTGCCAGCAGCTCACGGGGGAAGGCCGGGGAGCTGTTTTTT. Its protein is CASSSRGKAGELFF.

Concerning this clonotype: Relative to the germline gene, one junction end is altered; a read error may explain this. V and J are TRBV30 and TRBJ2-1; 7 nucleotides match TRBD2. CDR1 is GTSNPN and CDR2 is SVGIG in the germline V gene (reference sequence). The CDR3 length is 14 residues. The CDR3 loop is CAWSDPRDYNEQLF. CDR3 DNA sequence: TGTGCCTGGAGCGATCCCCGGGACTACAATGAGCAGCTCTTC.

J is TRBJ2-2 and V is TRBV19; no firm D call. V lost 4 bases and J 0 bases, leaving 6 bases between the germline ends. CDR1 is LNHDA and CDR2 is SQIVND in the germline V gene (reference sequence). This CDR3 region has 14 residues. CDR3 nucleotides: TGTGCCAGTAGTAGCGTCGCGAACACCGGGGAGCTGTTTTTT. As protein: CASSSVANTGELFF.

In its sample, this clonotype was seen many times. At one of its ends the junction is not consistent with the germline gene, which may arise from a read error. V and J are TRBV5-6 and TRBJ2-7; perhaps D is TRBD1 or TRBD2 (5 bases each). CDR3 length: 13 residues. In germline, CDR1 is SGHDT, CDR2 YYEEEE. DNA for the CDR3: TGTGCCAGCAACTTCCCCCGGATGGGGGTGTCTCGCTTC. This gives the protein CASNFPRMGVSRF.

The chain recombines TRBV5-1 with TRBJ1-1; D might be TRBD1 (5 bases). The CDR3 is 13 residues long. Trimming left V 6 bases short and J 4 bases short, with 13 bases between. Looked up from germline, CDR1 is SGHRS and CDR2 is YFSETQ. In DNA, the CDR3 is TGCGCCAGCACCACTGGGGGGGGCACTGAAGCTTTCTTT. Protein sequence: CASTTGGGTEAFF.